The clone carrying this T cell receptor (beta chain) occurred many times. Its antigen is unidentified. The data originate from a study of early T cells in non-severe SARS-CoV-2 infection. TCRdb re-derived calls from the 5' RACE reads in MiXCR, one entry per CDR3 protein. The sample contains approximately 22,000 distinct CDR3 sequences, less than 7.5% of which appear only once. Findings and caveats of the study: Matching against VDJdb likely underestimated virus-specific expansions, favoring anti-spike CD8.

The CDR3 sequence is 12 residues long. The sequence was collected from an adult who was a healthcare worker with PCR-confirmed SARS-CoV-2 infection or an uninfected control (not recorded which). V and J are TRBV21-1 and TRBJ1-2. TRBV21-1 is noted as a pseudogene. The sample in question was whole blood, obtained at baseline. In nucleotides, the CDR3 is TGTGCCAGCAGCAAAGCGCGGTATGGCTACACCTTC. It specifies CASSKARYGYTF.